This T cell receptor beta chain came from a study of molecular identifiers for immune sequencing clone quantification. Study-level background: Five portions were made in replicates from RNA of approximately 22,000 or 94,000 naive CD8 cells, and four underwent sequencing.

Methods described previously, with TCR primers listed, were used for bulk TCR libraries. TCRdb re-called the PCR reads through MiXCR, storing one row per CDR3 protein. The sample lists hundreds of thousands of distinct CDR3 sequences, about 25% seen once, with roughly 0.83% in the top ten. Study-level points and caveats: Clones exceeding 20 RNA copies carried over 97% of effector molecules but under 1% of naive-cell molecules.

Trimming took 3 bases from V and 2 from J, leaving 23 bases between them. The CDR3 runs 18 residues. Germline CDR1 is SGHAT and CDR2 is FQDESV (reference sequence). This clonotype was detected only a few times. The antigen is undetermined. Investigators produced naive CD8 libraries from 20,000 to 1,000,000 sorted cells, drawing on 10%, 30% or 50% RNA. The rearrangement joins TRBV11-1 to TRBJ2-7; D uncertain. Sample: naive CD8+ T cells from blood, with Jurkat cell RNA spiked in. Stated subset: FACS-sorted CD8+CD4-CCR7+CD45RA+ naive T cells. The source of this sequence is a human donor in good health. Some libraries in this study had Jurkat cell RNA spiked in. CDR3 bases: TGTGCCAGCAGCTTGGGCAGACCGCAAAACCCCTCGCCCTACGAGCAGTACTTC. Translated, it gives CASSLGRPQNPSPYEQYF. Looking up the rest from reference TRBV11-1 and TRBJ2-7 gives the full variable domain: EAEVAQSPRYKITEKSQAVAFWCDPISGHATLYWYRQILGQGPELLVQFQDESVVDDSQLPKDRFSAERLKGVDSTLKIQPAELGDSAMYLCASSLGRPQNPSPYEQYFGPGTRLTVT.